The 5 T cell receptor beta chains presented below share a single source sample, sequenced in a study of CD8 T cells in ankylosing spondylitis. TCRdb recomputed calls from the 5' RACE reads with MiXCR, one row per CDR3 protein. This table holds about 360,000 distinct CDR3 sequences, roughly 20% found once. Sample: blood, either unsorted or a sorted T cell fraction (not recorded which). These receptors came from a male donor with ankylosing spondylitis or in good health (not recorded which).

The CDR3 DNA reads as TGTGCCAGCAGTTCGGACCGATACACAGATACGCAGTATTTT. This sequence encodes CASSSDRYTDTQYF. The rearrangement links TRBV12-3 or TRBV12-4 to TRBJ2-3; no reliable D call. V lost 4 bases and J lost 2, with 10 bases in between. The CDR3 is 14 amino acids.

This sequence joins TRBV20-1 and TRBJ2-7; possibly TRBD1 for D (6 bases). The CDR3 has 14 amino acids. CDR1 DFQATT and CDR2 SNEGSKA come from the germline V gene (reference sequence). Trimming cost V 0 bases and J 7 bases, with 16 bases left between them. The CDR3 protein is CSARDPRGVWEQYF. CDR3 DNA sequence: TGCAGTGCTAGAGATCCCAGGGGCGTGTGGGAGCAGTACTTC.

There are a few counts of this clonotype. The chain combines TRBV14 with TRBJ2-1; 8 nucleotides match TRBD2. Per the germline V gene, CDR1 is SGHDN and CDR2 is FVKESK. The length of the CDR3 is 15 residues. Trimming cost V 0 bases and J 6 bases; bases outside gene matches: 4. The CDR3 bases are TGTGCCAGCAGCCAAGAGCTAGCGGGCGGCAATGAGCAGTTCTTC. This sequence encodes CASSQELAGGNEQFF.

The V and J genes are TRBV7-6 and TRBJ2-3; no reliable D call. CDR3 length equals 15 residues. From germline, CDR1 is SGHVS and CDR2 FNYEAQ. The V end was cut by 0 bases, the J end by 0 bases, with 7 bases between. Here the CDR3 reads CASSLASGSTDTQYF. CDR3 nucleotides: TGTGCCAGCAGCTTAGCAAGTGGGAGCACAGATACGCAGTATTTT.

This chain links TRBV6-6 with TRBJ2-2; tentatively, D is TRBD2 (6 bases). Per the germline V gene, CDR1 is MNHNY and CDR2 is SVGAGI (reference sequence). This CDR3 has 13 amino acids. V was shortened by 6 bases and J by 8 bases, with 13 bases between the two germline ends. CDR3 in DNA: TGTGCCAGCAGCCCGGGGGAGTCGGGGGAGCTGTTTTTT. This sequence encodes CASSPGESGELFF.